This TCR beta chain was captured in a study of CD8+ T cells in alopecia areata. Sequencing templates came from extracted RNA that was reverse transcribed into cDNA. Libraries were prepared by immunoSEQ multiplex PCR; TCRdb keeps only in-frame clonotypes and omits some of them. The data hold over 150,000 clones, with approximately 62% observed a single time. Points on this clone: Its specificity is not known.

Germline V gives CDR1 GTSNPN, CDR2 SVGIG (reference sequence). This CDR3 region has 15 residues. The V end lost 2 bases, the J end lost 3 bases, and 14 bases lay between the germline ends. Points from the study as a whole: Relative to normal scalp, lesional scalp, especially alopecia totalis/universalis, showed higher clonality. Resident alphabeta T-cell populations of normal skin are likewise subject to sequencing in scalp samples.

The chain combines TRBV30 with TRBJ1-5; a weak D match, TRBD1 (5 bases). The sample consisted of CD4+ T cells sorted from blood, taken at week 0. The clonotype was recovered from a human donor with alopecia areata. CDR3 DNA: TGTGCCTGGAGTATAAGGGGTTCTTACAATCAGCCCCAGCATTTT. Protein sequence: CAWSIRGSYNQPQHF.